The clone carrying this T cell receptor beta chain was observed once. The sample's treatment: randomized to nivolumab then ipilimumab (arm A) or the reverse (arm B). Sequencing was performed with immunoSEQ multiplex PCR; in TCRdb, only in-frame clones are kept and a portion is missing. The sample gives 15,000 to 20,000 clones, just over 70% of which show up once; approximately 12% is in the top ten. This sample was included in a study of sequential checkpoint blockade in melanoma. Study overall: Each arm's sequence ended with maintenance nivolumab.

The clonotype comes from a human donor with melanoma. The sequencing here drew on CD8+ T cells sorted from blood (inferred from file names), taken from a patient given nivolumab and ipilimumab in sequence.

The CDR3 spells CASSPRTSLTNEQFF. The DNA of the CDR3 is TGTGCCAGCAGCCCCCGGACTAGCCTGACCAATGAGCAGTTCTTC. The V call is TRBV11-3, the J call TRBJ2-1; 8 bases fit TRBD2. The germline CDR1 and CDR2 sequences are SGHNT and YENEEA. CDR3 length: 15 amino acids. Trimming removed 5 bases from V and 6 bases from J; junction bases left unmatched: 9.